This record covers a single T cell receptor (beta chain). Its antigen is as yet unknown. Sequencing was performed with immunoSEQ multiplex PCR; in TCRdb, only in-frame clones are kept and a portion is missing. The repertoire holds some 2,500,000 clones, with 93% as singletons. CD4+ cell separation produced CD45RA+ naive and CD45RA-negative memory subsets. This record belongs to a study of shared clonotypes between healthy human individuals. In the study overall: Plates per donor: three CD4 naive, three CD4 memory, two CD8 naive, one CD8 memory. Broader study findings: Genetic and exposure-history diversity was limited by the few donors. Relative to clonotypes present in all four donors, those not shared had lower generation probabilities.

CDR3 size: 14 residues. V lost 3 bases, J lost 4 bases, and 5 bases stayed unmatched. Germline lookup yields CDR1 SGDLS and CDR2 YYNGEE. This TCR came from a man in his late teens or twenties in good health. Some clones in this sample may be carry-over from other donors' samples. Sequencing used naive CD4+ T cells from PBMCs. The sample's subset: CD45RA+ positively selected. This sequence joins TRBV9 and TRBJ2-7; 9 positions match TRBD2. CDR3 region: CASSASSGTYEQYF. In nucleotides, the CDR3 is TGTGCCAGCAGCGCCTCTAGCGGGACGTACGAGCAGTACTTC.